The source of this TCR beta chain is a study of shared clonotypes between healthy human individuals. Assay used: immunoSEQ multiplex PCR; TCRdb lists only in-frame clones, some missing. Of 2 million to 2.5 million clones listed, under 95% are singletons. The length of the CDR3 is 13 residues. Germline V CDR1 and CDR2: SGHNT, YYREEE (reference sequence). The V gene lost 0 bases and the J gene lost 9 bases, with 10 bases spanning the gap. The receptor's source is a man aged 18 to 29 in good health. Some clones in this sample may be carry-over from other donors' samples. The material sequenced was naive CD4+ T cells from PBMCs. Subset defined: CD45RA+ positively selected. V usage is TRBV5-4 and J usage is TRBJ2-1; D call uncertain. The chain's CDR3 is CASSLASRSEQFF. DNA for the CDR3: TGTGCCAGCAGCTTGGCAAGCCGATCTGAGCAGTTCTTC.